The text below deals with one T cell receptor (beta chain). These data belong to a study of blood T cell repertoires in COVID-19. Study details: Samples came from the United States, Italy and Spain, spanning acute and convalescent COVID-19. In each case, the material was cDNA or gDNA derived from T cells, B-cell-depleted T cells, or PBMCs.

Original data processing: Amplification with reference gene primers provided the estimates of nucleated cell counts. The assay was immunoSEQ multiplex PCR, and TCRdb's table has in-frame clones only and misses some. The DNA was the basis for D and trimming; V, J and clone size are from that table. The table includes roughly 36,000 clones, around 80% detected once. V trimming: 4 bases; J trimming: 4 bases; junction bases outside the gene matches: 7. Germline CDR1 is SGHRS and CDR2 is YFSETQ. The CDR3 is 15 amino acids. The specimen was peripheral blood. The source is a human donor in a cohort sampled during active COVID-19. The chain couples TRBV5-1 to TRBJ1-4; 7 bases agree with TRBD1. CDR3 DNA: TGCGCCAGCAGCCGAATCCCAGGGGGTAATGAAAAACTGTTTTTT. It codes for CASSRIPGGNEKLFF.